What follows is one T cell receptor beta chain and its context. CDR3 length: 15 residues. V was shortened by 5 bases and J by 2 bases, with 15 bases between the two germline ends. Germline V gene lookup returns CDR1 MNHEY and CDR2 SMNVEV (reference sequence). As originally analysed: Estimation of nucleated cell counts was performed using reference gene primer amplification. Some clones are missing from TCRdb's copy, which holds only in-frame ones; the method was immunoSEQ multiplex PCR. V, J and clone size reflect that table, while D and trimming were determined from the DNA. The sample lists 200,000 to 300,000 clones, about four fifths occurring once. The sample comes from a study of blood T cell repertoires in COVID-19. Overall study: Samples representing acute and convalescent COVID-19 were sourced from the United States, Italy and Spain.

The chain links TRBV27 to TRBJ1-1; D is possibly TRBD1 (5 bases). Specimen: peripheral blood. This clonotype was sampled from a man aged 30-40 years who had recovered from COVID-19. The CDR3 here is CASSLNRRPNTEAFF. CDR3 bases: TGTGCCAGCAGTCTCAACAGGCGACCCAACACTGAAGCTTTCTTT.